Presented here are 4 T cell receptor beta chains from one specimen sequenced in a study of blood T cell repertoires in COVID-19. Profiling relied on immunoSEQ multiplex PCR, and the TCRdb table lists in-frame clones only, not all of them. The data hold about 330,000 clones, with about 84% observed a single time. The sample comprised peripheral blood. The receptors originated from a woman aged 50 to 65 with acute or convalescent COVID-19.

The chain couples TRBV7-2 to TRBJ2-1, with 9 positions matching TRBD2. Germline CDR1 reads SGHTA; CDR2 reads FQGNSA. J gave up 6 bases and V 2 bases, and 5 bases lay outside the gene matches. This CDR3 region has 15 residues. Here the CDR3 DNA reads TGTGCCAGCAGCTTATGGGTAGCGGGAGTCAATGAGCAGTTCTTC. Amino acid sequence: CASSLWVAGVNEQFF.

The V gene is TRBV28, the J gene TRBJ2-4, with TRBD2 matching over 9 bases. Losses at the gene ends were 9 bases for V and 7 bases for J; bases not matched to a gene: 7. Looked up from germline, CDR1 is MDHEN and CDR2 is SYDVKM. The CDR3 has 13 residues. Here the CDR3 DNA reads TGTGCCAGTCTAGGACTAGCGCGTAACATTCAGTACTTC. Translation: CASLGLARNIQYF.

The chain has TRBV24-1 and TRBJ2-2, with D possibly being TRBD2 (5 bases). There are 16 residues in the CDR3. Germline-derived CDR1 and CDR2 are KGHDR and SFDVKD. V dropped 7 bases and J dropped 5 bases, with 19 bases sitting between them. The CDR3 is CATSGTGIGLTGELFF. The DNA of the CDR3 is TGTGCCACCAGCGGTACGGGAATAGGGCTGACCGGGGAGCTGTTTTTT.

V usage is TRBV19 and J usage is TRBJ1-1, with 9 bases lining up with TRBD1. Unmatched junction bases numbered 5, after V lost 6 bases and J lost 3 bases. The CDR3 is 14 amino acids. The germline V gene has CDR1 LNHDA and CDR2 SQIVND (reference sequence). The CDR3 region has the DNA TGTGCCAGTAGCCCGGGACAGGGAGACACTGAAGCTTTCTTT. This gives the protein CASSPGQGDTEAFF.